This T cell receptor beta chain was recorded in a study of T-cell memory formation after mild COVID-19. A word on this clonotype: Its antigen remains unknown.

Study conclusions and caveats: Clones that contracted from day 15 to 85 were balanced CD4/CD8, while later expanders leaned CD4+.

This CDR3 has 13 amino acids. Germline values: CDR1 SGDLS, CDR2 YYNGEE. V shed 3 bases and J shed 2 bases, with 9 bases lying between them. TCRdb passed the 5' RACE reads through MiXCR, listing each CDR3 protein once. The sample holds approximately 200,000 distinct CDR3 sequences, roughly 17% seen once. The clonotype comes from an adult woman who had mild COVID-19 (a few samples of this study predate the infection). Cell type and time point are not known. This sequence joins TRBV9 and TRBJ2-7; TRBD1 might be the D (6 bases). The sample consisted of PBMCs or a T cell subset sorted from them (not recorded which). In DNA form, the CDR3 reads TGTGCCAGCAGCGGAGGACAGACCTACGAGCAGTACTTC. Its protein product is CASSGGQTYEQYF.